A selection of T cell receptor beta chains follows, all from one sample in a study of cytomegalovirus exposure and HLA in healthy donors. Generated by immunoSEQ multiplex PCR, the TCRdb table keeps only in-frame clones and is missing some. This sample has approximately 180,000 clones; 77% occur once, and the top ten carry roughly 1.4%. Sequencing was performed on PBMCs. These receptor sequences come from a young woman in good health and CMV-seropositive. Each CDR3 is given with its conserved first and last residue.

V: TRBV27
J: TRBJ2-1
CDR3: CASSNPGQGASRQFF

V: TRBV5-6
J: TRBJ1-3
CDR3: CASSLGDREISTIYF

V: TRBV15
J: TRBJ2-5
CDR3: CATSRDTRLAVQETQYF

V: TRBV19
J: TRBJ2-3
CDR3: CASSITGVGTDTQYF

V: TRBV30
J: TRBJ2-5
CDR3: CAWSPDRGLQETQYF

V: TRBV2
J: TRBJ1-1
CDR3: CASSPEGHPNTEAFF

V: TRBV7-3
J: TRBJ2-1
CDR3: CASSVSTSDFNEQFF

V: TRBV19
J: TRBJ1-2
CDR3: CASIGDIYYGYTF

V: TRBV19
J: TRBJ1-5
CDR3: CASSIEGQSNQPQHF

V: TRBV6-5
J: TRBJ1-1
CDR3: CASRYNRGSEAFF

V: TRBV6-1
J: TRBJ1-5
CDR3: CASSEGSGLPYSNQPQHF

V: TRBV11-2
J: TRBJ2-7
CDR3: CASSYDRGIPEQYF

V: TRBV9
J: TRBJ2-7
CDR3: CASSLGTGHEQYF

V: TRBV11-3
J: TRBJ2-5
CDR3: CASSFTSGQGGETQYF

V: TRBV5-4
J: TRBJ2-7
CDR3: CASRKEQSYEQYF

V: TRBV6-5
J: TRBJ2-7
CDR3: CASSYSGLAGVQYF

V: TRBV27
J: TRBJ2-7
CDR3: CASSPQGDHYEQYF

V: TRBV27
J: TRBJ2-3
CDR3: CASSSPQGILDTQYF

V: TRBV5-8
J: TRBJ2-7
CDR3: CASSLASGSWEQYF

V: TRBV4-1
J: TRBJ2-7
CDR3: CASSQDRVERRIYEQYF

V: TRBV6-5
J: TRBJ1-2
CDR3: CASSYQGADGYTF

V: TRBV28
J: TRBJ2-1
CDR3: CASSYGLAGGLIEQFF

V: TRBV14
J: TRBJ1-1
CDR3: CASSQRTVPTEAFF

V: TRBV19
J: TRBJ2-1
CDR3: CASSPLAGASYNEQFF

V: TRBV12-5
J: TRBJ1-2
CDR3: CASGSQQGVYGYTF

V: TRBV9
J: TRBJ2-3
CDR3: CASSVGRTDTQYF

V: TRBV10-1
J: TRBJ2-4
CDR3: CASSGAGGLAKNIQYF

V: TRBV2
J: TRBJ2-1
CDR3: CASRRDSDNEQFF

V: TRBV29-1
J: TRBJ2-5
CDR3: CSVREETQYF